This T cell receptor (beta chain) was found in a study of blood T cell repertoires in COVID-19. Overall study context: The United States, Italy and Spain provided the acute and convalescent COVID-19 samples.

Original handling: Scientists estimated how many nucleated cells there were by amplifying reference gene primers. Assay used: immunoSEQ multiplex PCR; TCRdb lists only in-frame clones, some missing. V, J and clone size are taken as reported in that table, and D and trimming were inferred from the DNA itself. The sample holds some 350,000 clones; 70% to 90% are singletons and the top ten take roughly 5.2%. The CDR3 loop spans 17 amino acids. V dropped 3 bases and J dropped 4 bases, with 18 bases sitting between them. CDR1 is SGHAT, CDR2 FQNNGV, per germline. Across 24 US areas, participants ranged in age from 18 to 89 years. Clinical histories supplied by participants themselves formed the basis of cohort assignment.

The clonotype was recovered from a woman in her twenties or thirties who had recovered from COVID-19. The J gene is TRBJ1-4, the V gene TRBV11-2, with TRBD1 as a possible D gene (5 bases). Sequenced material: PBMCs or T cells enriched from blood (not recorded which). The CDR3 reads CASSLVSIRGLNEKLFF. For the CDR3, the DNA is TGTGCCAGCAGCTTGGTGTCTATAAGGGGTCTTAATGAAAAACTGTTTTTT.